A selection of T cell receptor beta chains follows, all from one sample in a study of T cell repertoires in cytomegalovirus infection. TCRdb independently ran MiXCR on the reads; one entry per CDR3 protein. The table lists 290,000 or so distinct CDR3 sequences, about 26% of them singletons. The sequenced material came from PBMCs. These receptors all come from a human donor in good health (CMV status not recorded). Some clones in this sample may be carry-over from other donors' samples. CDR3s include the opening cysteine and the closing phenylalanine or tryptophan. The D gene is left open where the match is weak. Size is omitted from some rows. Given values are once, few, many or a class for expanded clones.

CDR3 | DNA | J | D | V | size
CASSQTGTGGTDTQYF | TGCGCCAGCAGCCAGACCGGGACAGGGGGCACAGATACGCAGTATTTT | TRBJ2-3 | TRBD1 | TRBV4-3 | NA
CASSKALAGWREETQYF | TGTGCCAGCAGTAAGGCCCTAGCGGGATGGCGGGAAGAGACCCAGTACTTC | TRBJ2-5 | TRBD2 | TRBV6-2/TRBV6-3 | many
CASSLLKTGYNEQFF | TGTGCCAGCAGTTTATTGAAGACAGGGTACAATGAGCAGTTCTTC | TRBJ2-1 | TRBD1 | TRBV28 | few
CASSLVGTNYEQYF | TGTGCCAGCAGCTTAGTTGGGACTAATTACGAGCAGTACTTC | TRBJ2-7 | TRBD2 | TRBV7-8 | many
CASSPPLENTDTQYF | TGTGCCAGCAGCCCACCGTTGGAAAACACAGATACGCAGTATTTT | TRBJ2-3 | NA | TRBV7-3 | NA
CASSHPILNSPLHF | TGTGCCAGCTCACATCCTATTCTTAATTCACCCCTCCACTTT | TRBJ1-6 | NA | TRBV18 | NA
CASSRAGNEQFF | TGTGCCAGCAGCCGGGCGGGGAATGAGCAGTTCTTC | TRBJ2-1 | NA | TRBV7-3 | NA
CASSYWTGGTEAFF | TGTGCCAGCAGCTACTGGACAGGGGGGACTGAAGCTTTCTTT | TRBJ1-1 | TRBD1 | TRBV7-9 | NA
CASSWYAGSPGANVLTF | TGTGCCAGCAGTTGGTATGCTGGTAGCCCTGGGGCCAACGTCCTGACTTTC | TRBJ2-6 | NA | TRBV6-2/TRBV6-3 | once
CASNEGEGYGYTF | TGTGCCAGCAACGAGGGAGAAGGCTATGGCTACACCTTC | TRBJ1-2 | NA | TRBV5-4 | many
CASSPFGRANYGYTF | TGTGCCAGCAGCCCCTTCGGGAGAGCTAACTATGGCTACACCTTC | TRBJ1-2 | NA | TRBV28 | few
CASSWDYNEQFF | TGTGCCAGTAGCTGGGACTACAATGAGCAGTTCTTC | TRBJ2-1 | NA | TRBV19 | few
CASRTSRPTDTQYF | TGCGCCAGCAGGACATCGCGTCCCACAGATACGCAGTATTTT | TRBJ2-3 | NA | TRBV5-1 | NA
CASSLSAVGNSPLHF | TGTGCCAGCAGCTTGTCGGCAGTTGGCAATTCACCCCTCCACTTT | TRBJ1-6 | NA | TRBV5-5 | NA
CASSLMINQPQHF | TGTGCCAGCAGTTTAATGATCAATCAGCCCCAGCATTTT | TRBJ1-5 | NA | TRBV27 | NA
CASSYSESSYNEQFF | TGTGCCAGCAGTTACTCAGAGAGCTCCTACAATGAGCAGTTCTTC | TRBJ2-1 | NA | TRBV6-5 | few
CASSSTRTGNTIYF | TGCGCCAGCAGCTCGACAAGGACTGGAAACACCATATATTTT | TRBJ1-3 | NA | TRBV5-1 | few
CASSLGLAVFLGDTDTQYF | TGTGCCAGCAGTCTGGGACTAGCGGTTTTCTTAGGGGACACAGATACGCAGTATTTT | TRBJ2-3 | TRBD2 | TRBV28 | NA
CAWSAGQGEQYF | TGTGCCTGGAGCGCTGGGCAGGGCGAGCAGTACTTC | TRBJ2-7 | NA | TRBV30 | few
CASSLRTGGGPGELFF | TGTGCCAGCAGTTTAAGGACGGGGGGCGGGCCCGGGGAGCTGTTTTTT | TRBJ2-2 | NA | TRBV12-3/TRBV12-4 | few
CAISEGFESGETQYF | TGTGCCATCAGTGAAGGGTTTGAGTCGGGGGAGACCCAGTACTTC | TRBJ2-5 | NA | TRBV10-3 | NA
CASKGGSPTDTQYF | TGTGCCAGCAAGGGGGGCAGCCCCACAGATACGCAGTATTTT | TRBJ2-3 | NA | TRBV12-3/TRBV12-4 | few